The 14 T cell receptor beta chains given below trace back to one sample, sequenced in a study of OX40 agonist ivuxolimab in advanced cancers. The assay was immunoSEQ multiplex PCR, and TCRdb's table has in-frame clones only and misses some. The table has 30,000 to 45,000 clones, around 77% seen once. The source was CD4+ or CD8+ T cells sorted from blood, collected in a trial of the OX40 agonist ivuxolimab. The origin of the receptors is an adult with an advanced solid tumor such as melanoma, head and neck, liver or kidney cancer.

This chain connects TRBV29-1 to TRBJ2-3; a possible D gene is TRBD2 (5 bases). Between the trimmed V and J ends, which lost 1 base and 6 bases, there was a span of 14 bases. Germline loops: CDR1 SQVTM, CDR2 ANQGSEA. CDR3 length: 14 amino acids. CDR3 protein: CSVEVASGGDTQYF. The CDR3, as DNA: TGCAGCGTTGAAGTGGCTTCAGGAGGCGATACGCAGTATTTT.

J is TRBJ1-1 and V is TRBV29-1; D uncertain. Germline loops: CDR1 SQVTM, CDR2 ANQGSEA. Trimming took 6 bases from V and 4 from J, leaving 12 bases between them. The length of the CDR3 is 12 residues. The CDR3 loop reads CSVQFSGTEAFF. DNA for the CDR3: TGCAGCGTACAGTTTTCGGGCACTGAAGCTTTCTTT.

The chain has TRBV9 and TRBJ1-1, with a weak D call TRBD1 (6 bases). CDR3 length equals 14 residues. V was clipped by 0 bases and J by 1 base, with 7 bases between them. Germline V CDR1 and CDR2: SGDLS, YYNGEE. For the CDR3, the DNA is TGTGCCAGCAGCGTAGAAGGGGGGAACACTGAAGCTTTCTTT. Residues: CASSVEGGNTEAFF. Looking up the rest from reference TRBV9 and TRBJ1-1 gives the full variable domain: DSGVTQTPKHLITATGQRVTLRCSPRSGDLSVYWYQQSLDQGLQFLIQYYNGEERAKGNILERFSAQQFPDLHSELNLSSLELGDSALYFCASSVEGGNTEAFFGQGTRLTVV.

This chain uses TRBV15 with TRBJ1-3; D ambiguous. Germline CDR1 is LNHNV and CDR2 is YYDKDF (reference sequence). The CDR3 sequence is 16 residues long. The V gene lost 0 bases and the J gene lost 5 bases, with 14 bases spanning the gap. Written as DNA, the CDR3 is TGTGCCACCAGCAGAGACATCCAAGCCGGCCGAAACACCATATATTTT. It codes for CATSRDIQAGRNTIYF.

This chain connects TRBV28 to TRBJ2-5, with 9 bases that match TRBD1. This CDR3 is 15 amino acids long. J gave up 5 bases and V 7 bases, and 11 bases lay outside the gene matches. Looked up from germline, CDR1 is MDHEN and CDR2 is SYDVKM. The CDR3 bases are TGTGCCAGCACGGAGAGGGGGACAGGGTACGAGACCCAGTACTTC. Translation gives CASTERGTGYETQYF.

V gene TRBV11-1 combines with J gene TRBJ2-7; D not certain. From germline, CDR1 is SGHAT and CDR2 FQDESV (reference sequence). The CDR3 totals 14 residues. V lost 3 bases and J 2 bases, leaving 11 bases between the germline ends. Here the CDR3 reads CASSLSQDPYEQYF. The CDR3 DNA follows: TGTGCCAGCAGCTTGTCCCAGGATCCCTACGAGCAGTACTTC.

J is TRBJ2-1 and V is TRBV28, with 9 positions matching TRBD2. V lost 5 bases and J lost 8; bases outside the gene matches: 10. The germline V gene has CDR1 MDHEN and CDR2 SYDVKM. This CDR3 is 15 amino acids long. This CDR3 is CASSPLSGRGDEQFF. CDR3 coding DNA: TGTGCCAGCAGTCCCCTTAGCGGGAGAGGGGATGAGCAGTTCTTC.

The CDR3: CASNDWSYEQYF. CDR3 in DNA: TGTGCCAGCAACGACTGGTCCTACGAGCAGTACTTC. The chain has TRBV6-1 and TRBJ2-7; D is unclear. The CDR3 length is 12 residues. The germline V gene encodes CDR1 MNHNS and CDR2 SASEGT. V was clipped by 7 bases and J by 1 base, with 8 bases between them.

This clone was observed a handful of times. The CDR3 nucleotides read TGTGCCAGCAGTTTAGGGCACCCGAGCAATCAGCCCCAGCATTTT. Translating it yields CASSLGHPSNQPQHF. The V and J genes are TRBV27 and TRBJ1-5; D gene unclear. CDR1 and CDR2 from the germline V gene are MNHEY and SMNVEV (reference sequence). V lost 2 bases and J lost 1, with 9 bases in between. This CDR3 comprises 15 residues.

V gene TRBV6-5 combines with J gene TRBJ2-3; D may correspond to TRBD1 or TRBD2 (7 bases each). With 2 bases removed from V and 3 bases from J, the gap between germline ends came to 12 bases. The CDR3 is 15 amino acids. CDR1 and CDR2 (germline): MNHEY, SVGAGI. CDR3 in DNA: TGTGCCAGCAGTTACAGCAGGGGGGGAACAGATACGCAGTATTTT. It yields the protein CASSYSRGGTDTQYF.

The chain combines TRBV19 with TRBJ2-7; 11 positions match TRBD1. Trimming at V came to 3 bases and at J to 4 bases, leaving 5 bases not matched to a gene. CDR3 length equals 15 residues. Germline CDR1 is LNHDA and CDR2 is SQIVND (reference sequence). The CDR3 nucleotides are TGTGCCAGTAGTATCGGAGGACAGGGGGCGTACGAGCAGTACTTC. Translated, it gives CASSIGGQGAYEQYF.

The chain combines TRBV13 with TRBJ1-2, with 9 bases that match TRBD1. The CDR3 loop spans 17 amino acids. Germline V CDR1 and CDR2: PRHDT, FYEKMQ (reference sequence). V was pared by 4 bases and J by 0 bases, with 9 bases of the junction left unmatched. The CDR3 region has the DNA TGTGCCAGCAGCTCGATCAGGGACAGGGATGCTAACTATGGCTACACCTTC. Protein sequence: CASSSIRDRDANYGYTF.

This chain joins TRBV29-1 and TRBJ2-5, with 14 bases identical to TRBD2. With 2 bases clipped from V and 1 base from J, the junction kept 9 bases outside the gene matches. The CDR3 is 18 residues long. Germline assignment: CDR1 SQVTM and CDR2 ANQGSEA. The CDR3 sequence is CSVELGLAGVIFQETQYF. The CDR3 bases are TGCAGCGTTGAACTGGGACTAGCGGGAGTCATATTCCAAGAGACCCAGTACTTC.

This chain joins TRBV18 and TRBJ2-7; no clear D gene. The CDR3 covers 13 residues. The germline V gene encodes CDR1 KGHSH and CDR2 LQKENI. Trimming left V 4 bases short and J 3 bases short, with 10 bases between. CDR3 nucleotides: TGTGCCAGCTCACTACCGGGCGGCTACGAGCAGTACTTC. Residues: CASSLPGGYEQYF.